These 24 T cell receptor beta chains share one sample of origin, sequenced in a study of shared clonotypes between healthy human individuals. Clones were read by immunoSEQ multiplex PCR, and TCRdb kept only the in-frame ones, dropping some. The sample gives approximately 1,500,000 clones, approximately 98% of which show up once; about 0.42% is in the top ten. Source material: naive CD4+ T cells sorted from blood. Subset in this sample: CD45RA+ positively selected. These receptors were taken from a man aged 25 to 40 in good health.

In DNA, the CDR3 is TGTGCCAGCAGCTTAGTGGCCTATGGCTACACCTTC. Its protein product is CASSLVAYGYTF. The chain employs TRBV7-2 and TRBJ1-2; the D is unclear. Germline CDR1 reads SGHTA; CDR2 reads FQGNSA. This CDR3 comprises 12 residues. Trimming stripped 1 base from V and 4 bases from J, with 4 bases between.

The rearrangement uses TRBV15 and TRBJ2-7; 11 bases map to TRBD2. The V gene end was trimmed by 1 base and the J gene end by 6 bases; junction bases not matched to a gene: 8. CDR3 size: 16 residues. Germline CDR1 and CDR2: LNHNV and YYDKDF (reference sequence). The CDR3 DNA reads TGTGCCACCAGCAGAGCTCCACTAGCGGGAGTCGGCGAGCAGTACTTC. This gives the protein CATSRAPLAGVGEQYF.

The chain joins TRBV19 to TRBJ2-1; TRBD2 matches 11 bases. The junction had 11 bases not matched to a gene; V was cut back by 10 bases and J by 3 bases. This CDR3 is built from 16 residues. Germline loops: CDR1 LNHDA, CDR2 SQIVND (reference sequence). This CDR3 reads CATYSGRVGFYNEQFF. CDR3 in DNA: TGTGCCACCTATAGCGGGAGGGTGGGGTTCTACAATGAGCAGTTCTTC.

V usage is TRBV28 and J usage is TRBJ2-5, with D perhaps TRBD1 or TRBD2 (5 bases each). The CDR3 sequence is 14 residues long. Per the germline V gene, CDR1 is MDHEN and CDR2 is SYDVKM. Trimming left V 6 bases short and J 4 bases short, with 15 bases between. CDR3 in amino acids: CASSPGPPRETQYF. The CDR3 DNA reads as TGTGCCAGCAGCCCGGGACCGCCCAGAGAGACCCAGTACTTC.

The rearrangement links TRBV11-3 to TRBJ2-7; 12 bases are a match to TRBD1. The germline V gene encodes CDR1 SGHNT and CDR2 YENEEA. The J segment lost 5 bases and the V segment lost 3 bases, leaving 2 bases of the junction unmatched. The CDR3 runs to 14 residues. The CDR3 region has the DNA TGTGCCAGCAGCTTGGGACAGGGGGCCCACGAGCAGTACTTC. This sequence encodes CASSLGQGAHEQYF.

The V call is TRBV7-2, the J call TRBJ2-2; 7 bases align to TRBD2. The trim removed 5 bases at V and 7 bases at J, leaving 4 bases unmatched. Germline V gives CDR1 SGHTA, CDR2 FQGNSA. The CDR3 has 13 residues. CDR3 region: CASSTRGGGELFF. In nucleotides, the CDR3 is TGTGCCAGCAGCACCCGCGGGGGCGGGGAGCTGTTTTTT.

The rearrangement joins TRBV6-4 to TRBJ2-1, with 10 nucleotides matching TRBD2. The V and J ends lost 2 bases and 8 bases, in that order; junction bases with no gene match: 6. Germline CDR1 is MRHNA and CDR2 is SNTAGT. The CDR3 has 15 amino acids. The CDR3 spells CASSDSGRALDEQFF. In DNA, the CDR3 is TGTGCCAGCAGTGACAGCGGGAGGGCCTTAGATGAGCAGTTCTTC.

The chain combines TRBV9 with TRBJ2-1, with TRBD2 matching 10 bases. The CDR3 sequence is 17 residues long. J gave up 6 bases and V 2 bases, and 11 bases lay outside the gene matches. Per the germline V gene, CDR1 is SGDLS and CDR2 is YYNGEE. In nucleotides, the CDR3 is TGTGCCAGCAGCGTTGGGAGCGGGAGGGCCTTGGGCAATGAGCAGTTCTTC. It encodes CASSVGSGRALGNEQFF.

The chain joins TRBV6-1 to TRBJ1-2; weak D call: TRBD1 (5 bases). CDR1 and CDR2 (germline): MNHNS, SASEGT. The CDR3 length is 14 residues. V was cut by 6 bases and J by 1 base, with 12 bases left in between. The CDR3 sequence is CASRDSGFNYGYTF. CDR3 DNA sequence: TGTGCCAGCAGAGACAGCGGCTTTAACTATGGCTACACCTTC.

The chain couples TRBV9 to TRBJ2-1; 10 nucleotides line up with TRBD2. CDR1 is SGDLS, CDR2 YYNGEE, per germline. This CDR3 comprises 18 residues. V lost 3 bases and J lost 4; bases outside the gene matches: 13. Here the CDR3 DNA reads TGTGCCAGCAGCGCCCGACCCATCGCACTAGCGGGATACAATGAGCAGTTCTTC. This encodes CASSARPIALAGYNEQFF.

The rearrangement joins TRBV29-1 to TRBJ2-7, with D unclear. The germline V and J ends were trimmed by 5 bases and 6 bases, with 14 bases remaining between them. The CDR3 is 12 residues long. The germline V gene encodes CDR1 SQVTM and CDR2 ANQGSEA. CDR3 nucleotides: TGCAGCGTTTGGACCCCACCGAGCGAGCAGTACTTC. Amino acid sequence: CSVWTPPSEQYF.

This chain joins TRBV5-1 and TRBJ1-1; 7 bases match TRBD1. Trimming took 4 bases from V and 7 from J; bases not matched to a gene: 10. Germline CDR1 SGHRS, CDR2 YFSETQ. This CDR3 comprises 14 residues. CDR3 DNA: TGCGCCAGCAGCCATCTTACAGGGGAGGGTGAAGCTTTCTTT. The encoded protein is CASSHLTGEGEAFF. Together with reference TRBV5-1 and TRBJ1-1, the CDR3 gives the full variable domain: KAGVTQTPRYLIKTRGQQVTLSCSPISGHRSVSWYQQTPGQGLQFLFEYFSETQRNKGNFPGRFSGRQFSNSRSEMNVSTLELGDSALYLCASSHLTGEGEAFFGQGTRLTVV.

CDR3 DNA: TGCGCCAGCAGCCAAGTGATCAGGGGGGGCTATGGCTACACCTTC. It translates to CASSQVIRGGYGYTF. This chain connects TRBV4-3 to TRBJ1-2, with 7 positions matching TRBD1. The CDR3 totals 15 residues. The J segment lost 4 bases and the V segment lost 1 base, leaving 6 bases of the junction unmatched. Germline V lookup: CDR1 LGHNA, CDR2 YSLEER.

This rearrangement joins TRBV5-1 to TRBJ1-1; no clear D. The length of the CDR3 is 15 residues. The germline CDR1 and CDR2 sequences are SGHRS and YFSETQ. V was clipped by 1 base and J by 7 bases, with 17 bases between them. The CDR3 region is CASSLIGGGLIEAFF. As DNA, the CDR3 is TGCGCCAGCAGCTTGATCGGCGGAGGACTAATTGAAGCTTTCTTT. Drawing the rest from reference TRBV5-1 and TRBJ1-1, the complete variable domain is KAGVTQTPRYLIKTRGQQVTLSCSPISGHRSVSWYQQTPGQGLQFLFEYFSETQRNKGNFPGRFSGRQFSNSRSEMNVSTLELGDSALYLCASSLIGGGLIEAFFGQGTRLTVV.

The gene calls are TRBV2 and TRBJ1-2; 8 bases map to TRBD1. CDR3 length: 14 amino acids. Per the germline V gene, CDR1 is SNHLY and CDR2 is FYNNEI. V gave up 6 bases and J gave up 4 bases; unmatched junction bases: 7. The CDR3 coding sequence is TGTGCCAGCAGCTCAGGGGGCCAAATCTATGGCTACACCTTC. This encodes CASSSGGQIYGYTF.

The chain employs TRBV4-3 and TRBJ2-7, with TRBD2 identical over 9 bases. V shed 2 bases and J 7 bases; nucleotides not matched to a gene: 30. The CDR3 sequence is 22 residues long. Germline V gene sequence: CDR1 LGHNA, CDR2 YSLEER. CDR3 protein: CASSQIAASGKRRRYLRPEQYF. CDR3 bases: TGCGCCAGCAGCCAAATCGCGGCTAGCGGGAAACGTCGAAGATATCTACGTCCGGAGCAGTACTTC.

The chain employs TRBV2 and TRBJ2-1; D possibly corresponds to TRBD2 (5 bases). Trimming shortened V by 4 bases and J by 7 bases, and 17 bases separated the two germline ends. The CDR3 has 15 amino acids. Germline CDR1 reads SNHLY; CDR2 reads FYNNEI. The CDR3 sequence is CASSVLGSAVNEQFF. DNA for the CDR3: TGTGCCAGCAGTGTTCTAGGGAGTGCGGTGAATGAGCAGTTCTTC.

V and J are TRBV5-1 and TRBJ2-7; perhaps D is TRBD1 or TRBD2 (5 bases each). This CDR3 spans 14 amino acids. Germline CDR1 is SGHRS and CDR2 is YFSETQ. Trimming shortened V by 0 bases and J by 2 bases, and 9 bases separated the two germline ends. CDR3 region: CASSLGGDTYEQYF. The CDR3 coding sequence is TGCGCCAGCAGCTTGGGAGGGGATACCTACGAGCAGTACTTC.

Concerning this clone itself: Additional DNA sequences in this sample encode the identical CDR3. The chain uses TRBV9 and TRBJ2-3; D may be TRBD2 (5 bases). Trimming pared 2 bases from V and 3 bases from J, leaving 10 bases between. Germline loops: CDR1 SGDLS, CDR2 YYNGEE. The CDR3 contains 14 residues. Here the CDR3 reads CASSVEARTDTQYF. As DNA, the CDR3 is TGTGCCAGCAGCGTGGAGGCCAGGACAGATACGCAGTATTTT.

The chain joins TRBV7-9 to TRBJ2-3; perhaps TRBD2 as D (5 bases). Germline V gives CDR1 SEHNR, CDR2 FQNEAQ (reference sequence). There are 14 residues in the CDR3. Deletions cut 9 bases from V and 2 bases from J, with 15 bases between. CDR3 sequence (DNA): TGTGCCAGTTCAACTAGGGCACTCACAGATACGCAGTATTTT. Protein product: CASSTRALTDTQYF.

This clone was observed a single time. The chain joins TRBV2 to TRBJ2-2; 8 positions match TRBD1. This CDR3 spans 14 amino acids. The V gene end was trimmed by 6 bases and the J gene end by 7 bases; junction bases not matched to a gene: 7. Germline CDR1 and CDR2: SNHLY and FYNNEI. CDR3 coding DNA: TGTGCCAGCAGGACAGGGGCAACCGGCGGGGAGCTGTTTTTT. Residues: CASRTGATGGELFF.

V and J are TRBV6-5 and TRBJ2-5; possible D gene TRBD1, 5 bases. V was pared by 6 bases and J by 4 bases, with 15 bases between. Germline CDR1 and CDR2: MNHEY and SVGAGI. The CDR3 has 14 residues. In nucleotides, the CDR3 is TGTGCCAGCAGGCCCGACAGAGTAATAGAGACCCAGTACTTC. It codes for CASRPDRVIETQYF.

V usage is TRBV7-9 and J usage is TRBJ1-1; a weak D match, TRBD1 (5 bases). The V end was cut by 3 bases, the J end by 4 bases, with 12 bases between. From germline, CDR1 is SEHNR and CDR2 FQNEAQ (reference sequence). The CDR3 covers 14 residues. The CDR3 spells CASSLEVGGTEAFF. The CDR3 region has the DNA TGTGCCAGCAGCTTGGAAGTGGGGGGCACTGAAGCTTTCTTT.

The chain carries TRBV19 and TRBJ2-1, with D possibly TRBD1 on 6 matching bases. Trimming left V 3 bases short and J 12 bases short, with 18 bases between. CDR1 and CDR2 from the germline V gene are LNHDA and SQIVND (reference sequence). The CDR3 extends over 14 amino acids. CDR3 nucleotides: TGTGCCAGTAGTATTACAGGGTTCGGGCGGGTGCAGTTCTTC. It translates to CASSITGFGRVQFF.